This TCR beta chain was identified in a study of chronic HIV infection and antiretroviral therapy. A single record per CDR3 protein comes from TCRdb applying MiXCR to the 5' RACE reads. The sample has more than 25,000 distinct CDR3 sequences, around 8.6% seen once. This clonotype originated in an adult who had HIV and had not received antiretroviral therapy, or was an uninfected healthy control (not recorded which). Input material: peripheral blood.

The CDR3 here is CASSLQGQNGYTF. CDR3 DNA: TGTGCCAGCAGTTTACAGGGACAGAATGGCTACACCTTC. This chain links TRBV6-6 with TRBJ1-2; TRBD1 matches 7 bases. From germline, CDR1 is MNHNY and CDR2 SVGAGI (reference sequence). V dropped 4 bases and J dropped 6; count of bases not matched to a gene: 5. This CDR3 has 13 amino acids.